The next 2 T cell receptor beta chains were all read from a single sample in a study of post-analysis software for immune sequencing data. Presence of unique molecular identifiers characterized the TCR beta cDNA libraries. TCRdb used MiXCR to reprocess the PCR reads, holding one entry per CDR3 protein. This sample carries 160,000 or so distinct CDR3 sequences, around 36% of them seen once, and the ten largest clones take approximately 30%. The source was blood, collected after autologous hematopoietic stem cell transplantation. These receptors originate from a girl aged 10 to 17 with multiple sclerosis.

This chain links TRBV7-8 with TRBJ2-3, with 10 bases matching TRBD2. The CDR3 consists of 17 residues. Germline V lookup: CDR1 SGHVS, CDR2 FQNEAQ. After removal of 5 bases from V and 2 bases from J, the junction contained 10 bases not matched to a gene. The CDR3 sequence is CASSHWTSGVVTDTQYF. CDR3 nucleotides: TGTGCCAGCAGCCACTGGACTAGCGGAGTCGTCACAGATACGCAGTATTTT.

This clonotype has only a few counts. In nucleotides, the CDR3 is TGTGCCAGCAGCAACACAGGGATAAAAGAGACCCAGTACTTC. It specifies CASSNTGIKETQYF. This rearrangement joins TRBV28 to TRBJ2-5, with D possibly TRBD1 on 6 matching bases. CDR1 and CDR2 (germline): MDHEN, SYDVKM. V was cut by 6 bases and J by 3 bases, with 14 bases left in between. CDR3 size: 14 residues. The whole variable domain, filled in from reference TRBV28 and TRBJ2-5, reads DVKVTQSSRYLVKRTGEKVFLECVQDMDHENMFWYRQDPGLGLRLIYFSYDVKMKEKGDIPEGYSVSREKKERFSLILESASTNQTSMYLCASSNTGIKETQYFGPGTRLLVL.